This T cell receptor (beta chain) is from a study of T-cell reconstitution after alpha-beta-depleted transplantation in children. TCRbeta library construction was performed incorporating unique molecular identifiers. From the PCR reads, TCRdb called clonotypes with MiXCR, one entry per CDR3 protein. The repertoire has more than 450,000 distinct CDR3 sequences, around 20% of them found once; the top ten carry around 3.3%. Germline V gives CDR1 MNHEY, CDR2 SMNVEV (reference sequence). The CDR3 covers 14 residues. The V and J ends lost 2 bases and 2 bases respectively, with 6 bases between them. The TCR sequence derives from a human donor who donated a stem cell graft to a child with acute lymphoblastic leukemia. This chain connects TRBV27 to TRBJ2-2; D gene uncertain. This specimen was PBMCs from the stem cell graft donor, taken from the stem cell graft. The DNA for the CDR3 is TGTGCCAGCAGTTTACGGGCCAACACCGGGGAGCTGTTTTTT. Amino acid sequence: CASSLRANTGELFF.